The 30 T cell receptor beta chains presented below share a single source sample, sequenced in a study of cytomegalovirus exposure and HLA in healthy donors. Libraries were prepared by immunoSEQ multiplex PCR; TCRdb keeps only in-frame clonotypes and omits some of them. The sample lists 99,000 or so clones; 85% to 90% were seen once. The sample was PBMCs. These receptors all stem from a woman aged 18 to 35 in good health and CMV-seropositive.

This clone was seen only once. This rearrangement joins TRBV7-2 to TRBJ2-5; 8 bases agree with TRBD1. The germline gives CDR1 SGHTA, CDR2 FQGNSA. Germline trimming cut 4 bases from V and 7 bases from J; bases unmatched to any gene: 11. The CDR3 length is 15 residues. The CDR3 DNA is TGTGCCAGCAGCTCGGGACAGGCCCCTTTGGGGACCCAGTACTTC. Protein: CASSSGQAPLGTQYF.

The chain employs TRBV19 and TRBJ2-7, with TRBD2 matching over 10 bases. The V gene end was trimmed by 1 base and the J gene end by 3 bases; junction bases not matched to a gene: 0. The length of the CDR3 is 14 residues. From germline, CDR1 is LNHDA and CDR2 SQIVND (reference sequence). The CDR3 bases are TGTGCCAGTAGTATAGGGACTAGCGGCTACGAGCAGTACTTC. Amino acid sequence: CASSIGTSGYEQYF.

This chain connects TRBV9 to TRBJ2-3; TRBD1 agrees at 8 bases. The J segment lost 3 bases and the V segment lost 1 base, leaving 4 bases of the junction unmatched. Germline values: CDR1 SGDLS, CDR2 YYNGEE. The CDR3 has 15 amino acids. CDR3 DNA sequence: TGTGCCAGCAGCGTACAGGGGGCTGTAACAGATACGCAGTATTTT. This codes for CASSVQGAVTDTQYF.

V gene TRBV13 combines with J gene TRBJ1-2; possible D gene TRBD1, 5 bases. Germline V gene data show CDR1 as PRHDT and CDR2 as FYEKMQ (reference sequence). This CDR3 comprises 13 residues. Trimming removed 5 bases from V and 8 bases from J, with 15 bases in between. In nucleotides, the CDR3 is TGTGCCAGCAGCCCGGGGGGGGATTGGGGCTACACCTTC. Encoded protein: CASSPGGDWGYTF.

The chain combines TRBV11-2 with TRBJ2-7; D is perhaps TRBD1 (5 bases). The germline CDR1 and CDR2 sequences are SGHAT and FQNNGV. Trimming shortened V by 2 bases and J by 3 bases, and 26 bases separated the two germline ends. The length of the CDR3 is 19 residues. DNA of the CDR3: TGTGCCAGCAGCTTATTGGGGCGGTCATCGTCTGGGAATCGCTACGAGCAGTACTTC. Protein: CASSLLGRSSSGNRYEQYF.

CDR3 sequence reads: CASSLGTGVTDTQYF. DNA for the CDR3: TGCGCCAGCAGCTTAGGGACAGGGGTCACAGATACGCAGTATTTT. The chain is built from TRBV5-1 and TRBJ2-3; TRBD1 matches at 10 bases. Germline CDR1 SGHRS, CDR2 YFSETQ. V lost 2 bases, J lost 2 bases, and 2 bases stayed unmatched. The CDR3 is 15 amino acids. Variable domain in full (rest from reference TRBV5-1 and TRBJ2-3): KAGVTQTPRYLIKTRGQQVTLSCSPISGHRSVSWYQQTPGQGLQFLFEYFSETQRNKGNFPGRFSGRQFSNSRSEMNVSTLELGDSALYLCASSLGTGVTDTQYFGPGTRLTVL.

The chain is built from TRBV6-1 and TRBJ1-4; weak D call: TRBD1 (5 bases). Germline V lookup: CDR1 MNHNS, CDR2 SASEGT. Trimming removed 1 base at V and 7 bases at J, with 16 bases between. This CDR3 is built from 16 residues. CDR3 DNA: TGTGCCAGCAGTGAAGAGCCAAACAGGATGGGTGAAAAACTGTTTTTT. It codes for CASSEEPNRMGEKLFF.

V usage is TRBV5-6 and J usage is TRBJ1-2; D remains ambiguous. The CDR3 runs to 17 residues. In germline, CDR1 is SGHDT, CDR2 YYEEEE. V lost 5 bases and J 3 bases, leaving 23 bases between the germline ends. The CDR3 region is CASRTRGGVLLDYGYTF. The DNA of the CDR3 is TGTGCCAGCAGGACACGAGGCGGGGTCCTACTAGACTATGGCTACACCTTC.

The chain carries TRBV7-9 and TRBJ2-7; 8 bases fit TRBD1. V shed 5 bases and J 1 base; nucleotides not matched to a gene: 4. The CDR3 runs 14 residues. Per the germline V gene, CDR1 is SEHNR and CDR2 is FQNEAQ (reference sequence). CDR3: CASSPDRASYEQYF. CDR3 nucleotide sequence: TGTGCCAGCAGCCCGGACAGGGCGTCCTACGAGCAGTACTTC.

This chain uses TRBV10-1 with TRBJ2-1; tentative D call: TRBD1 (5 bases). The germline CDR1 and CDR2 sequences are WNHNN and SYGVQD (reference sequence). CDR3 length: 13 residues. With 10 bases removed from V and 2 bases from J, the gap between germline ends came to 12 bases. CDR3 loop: CAKSGSTYNEQFF. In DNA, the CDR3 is TGCGCCAAATCAGGGTCCACCTACAATGAGCAGTTCTTC.

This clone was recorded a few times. The CDR3 coding sequence is TGTGCCAGTAGTATGGGGACAGGGGCAGATACGCAGTATTTT. Residues: CASSMGTGADTQYF. The rearrangement links TRBV19 to TRBJ2-3; 10 bases align to TRBD1. In germline, CDR1 is LNHDA, CDR2 SQIVND (reference sequence). The J segment lost 4 bases and the V segment lost 3 bases, leaving 1 base of the junction unmatched. The CDR3 length is 14 residues.

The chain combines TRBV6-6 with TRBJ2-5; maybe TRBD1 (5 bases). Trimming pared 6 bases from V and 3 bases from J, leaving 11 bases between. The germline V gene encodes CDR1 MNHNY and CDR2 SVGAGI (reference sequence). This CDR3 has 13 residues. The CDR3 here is CASRQGYEETQYF. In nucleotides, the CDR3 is TGTGCCAGCAGGCAGGGATATGAAGAGACCCAGTACTTC.

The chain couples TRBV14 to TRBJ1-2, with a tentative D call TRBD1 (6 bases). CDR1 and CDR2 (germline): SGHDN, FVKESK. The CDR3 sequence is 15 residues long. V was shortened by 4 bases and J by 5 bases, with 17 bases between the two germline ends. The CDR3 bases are TGTGCCAGCAGCCCCCCGGATCGGACAGAATATGGCTACACCTTC. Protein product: CASSPPDRTEYGYTF.

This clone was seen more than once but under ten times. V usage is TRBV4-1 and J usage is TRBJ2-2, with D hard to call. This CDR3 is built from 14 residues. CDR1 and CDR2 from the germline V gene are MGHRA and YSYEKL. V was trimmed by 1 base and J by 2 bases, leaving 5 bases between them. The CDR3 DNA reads TGCGCCAGCAGCCAAGTTCCTAACACCGGGGAGCTGTTTTTT. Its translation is CASSQVPNTGELFF.

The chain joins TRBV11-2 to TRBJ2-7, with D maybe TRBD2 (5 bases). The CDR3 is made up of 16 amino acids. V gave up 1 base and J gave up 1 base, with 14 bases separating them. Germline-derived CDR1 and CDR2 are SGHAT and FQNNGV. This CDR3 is CASSLVGNRGSYEQYF. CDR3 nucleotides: TGTGCCAGCAGCTTAGTCGGGAACCGCGGGTCCTACGAGCAGTACTTC.

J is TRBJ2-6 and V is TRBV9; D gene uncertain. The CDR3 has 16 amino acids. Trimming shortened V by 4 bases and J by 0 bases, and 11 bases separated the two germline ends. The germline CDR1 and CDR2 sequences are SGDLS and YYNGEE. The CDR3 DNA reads TGTGCCAGCAGCCCCCGGTCCACCTCTGGGGCCAACGTCCTGACTTTC. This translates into CASSPRSTSGANVLTF.

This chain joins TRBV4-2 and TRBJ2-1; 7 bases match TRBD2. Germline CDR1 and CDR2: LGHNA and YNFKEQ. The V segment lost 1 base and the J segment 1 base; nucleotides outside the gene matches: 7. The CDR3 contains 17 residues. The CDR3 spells CASSQVPGDYSYNEQFF. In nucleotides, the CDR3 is TGTGCCAGCAGCCAAGTCCCCGGGGACTATTCCTACAATGAGCAGTTCTTC.

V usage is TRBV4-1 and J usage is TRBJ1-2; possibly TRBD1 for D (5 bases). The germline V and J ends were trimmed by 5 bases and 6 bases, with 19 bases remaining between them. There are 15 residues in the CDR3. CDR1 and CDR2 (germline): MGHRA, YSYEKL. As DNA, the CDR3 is TGCGCCAGCAGCTCAGGGTTCTCAATCCCCCATGGCTACACCTTC. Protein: CASSSGFSIPHGYTF.

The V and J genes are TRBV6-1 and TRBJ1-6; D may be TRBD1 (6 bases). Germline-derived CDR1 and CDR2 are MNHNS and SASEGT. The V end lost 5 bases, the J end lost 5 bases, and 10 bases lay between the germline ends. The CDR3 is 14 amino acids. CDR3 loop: CASSRPGDNSPLHF. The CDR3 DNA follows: TGTGCCAGCAGTCGGCCAGGGGATAATTCACCCCTCCACTTT.

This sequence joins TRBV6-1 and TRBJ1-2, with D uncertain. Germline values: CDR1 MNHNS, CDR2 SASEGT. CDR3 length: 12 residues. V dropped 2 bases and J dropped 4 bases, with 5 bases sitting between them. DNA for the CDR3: TGTGCCAGCAGTGAAAACAGCTATGGCTACACCTTC. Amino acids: CASSENSYGYTF.

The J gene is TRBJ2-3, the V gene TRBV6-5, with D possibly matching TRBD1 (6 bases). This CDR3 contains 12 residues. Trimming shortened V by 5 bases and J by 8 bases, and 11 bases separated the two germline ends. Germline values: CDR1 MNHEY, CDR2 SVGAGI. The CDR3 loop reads CASSRGQGTQYF. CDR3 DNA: TGTGCCAGCAGTCGGGGACAAGGTACGCAGTATTTT.

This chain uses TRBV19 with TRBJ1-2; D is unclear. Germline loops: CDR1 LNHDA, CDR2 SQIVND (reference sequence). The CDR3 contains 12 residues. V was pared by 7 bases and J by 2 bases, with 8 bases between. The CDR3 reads CASKRGNYGYTF. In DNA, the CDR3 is TGTGCCAGTAAACGGGGAAACTATGGCTACACCTTC.

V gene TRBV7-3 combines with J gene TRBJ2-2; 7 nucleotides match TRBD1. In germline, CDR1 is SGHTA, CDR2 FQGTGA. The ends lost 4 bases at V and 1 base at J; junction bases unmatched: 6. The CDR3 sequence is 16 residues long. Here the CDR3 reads CASSYRRTGNTGELFF. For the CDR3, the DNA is TGTGCCAGCAGCTACCGACGGACAGGGAACACCGGGGAGCTGTTTTTT. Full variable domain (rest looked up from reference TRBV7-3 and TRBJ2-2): GAGVSQTPSNKVTEKGKYVELRCDPISGHTALYWYRQSLGQGPEFLIYFQGTGAADDSGLPNDRFFAVRPEGSVSTLKIQRTERGDSAVYLCASSYRRTGNTGELFFGEGSRLTVL.

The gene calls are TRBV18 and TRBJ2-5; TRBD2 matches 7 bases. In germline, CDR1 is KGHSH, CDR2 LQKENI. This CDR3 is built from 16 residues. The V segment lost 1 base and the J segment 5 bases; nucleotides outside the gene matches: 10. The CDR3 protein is CASSPLGGGFSETQYF. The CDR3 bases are TGTGCCAGCTCACCACTGGGCGGGGGTTTTTCGGAGACCCAGTACTTC.

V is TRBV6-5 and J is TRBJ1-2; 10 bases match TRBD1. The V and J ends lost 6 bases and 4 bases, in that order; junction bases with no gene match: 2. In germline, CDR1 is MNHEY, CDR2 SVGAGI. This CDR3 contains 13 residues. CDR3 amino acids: CASRTGGGYGYTF. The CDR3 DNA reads TGTGCCAGCAGGACAGGGGGCGGCTATGGCTACACCTTC.

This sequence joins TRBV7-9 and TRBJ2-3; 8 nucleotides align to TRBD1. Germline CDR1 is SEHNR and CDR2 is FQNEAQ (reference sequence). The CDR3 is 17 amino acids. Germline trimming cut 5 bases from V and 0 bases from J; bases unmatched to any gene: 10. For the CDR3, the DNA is TGTGCCAGCAGCCCGGGGACAGGTACTTATAGCACAGATACGCAGTATTTT. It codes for CASSPGTGTYSTDTQYF. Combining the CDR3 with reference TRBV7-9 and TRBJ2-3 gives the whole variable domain DTGVSQNPRHKITKRGQNVTFRCDPISEHNRLYWYRQTLGQGPEFLTYFQNEAQLEKSRLLSDRFSAERPKGSFSTLEIQRTEQGDSAMYLCASSPGTGTYSTDTQYFGPGTRLTVL.

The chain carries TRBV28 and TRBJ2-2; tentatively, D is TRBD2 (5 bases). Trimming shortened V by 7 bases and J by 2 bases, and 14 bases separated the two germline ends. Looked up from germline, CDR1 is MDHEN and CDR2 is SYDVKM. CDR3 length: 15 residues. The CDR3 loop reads CASTPGSVNTGELFF. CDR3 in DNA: TGTGCCAGCACCCCCGGTAGCGTAAACACCGGGGAGCTGTTTTTT.

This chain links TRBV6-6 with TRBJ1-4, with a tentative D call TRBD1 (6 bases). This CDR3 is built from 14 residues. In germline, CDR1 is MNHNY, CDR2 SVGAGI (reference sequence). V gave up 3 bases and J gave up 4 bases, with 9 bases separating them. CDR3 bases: TGTGCCAGCAGTTATCAGGGGCATAATGAAAAACTGTTTTTT. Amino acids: CASSYQGHNEKLFF.

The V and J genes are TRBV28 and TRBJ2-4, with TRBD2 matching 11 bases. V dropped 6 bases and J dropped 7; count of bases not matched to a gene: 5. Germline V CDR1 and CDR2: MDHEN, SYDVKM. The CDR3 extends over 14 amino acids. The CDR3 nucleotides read TGTGCCAGCAGGGGGACTAGCGGAAACAACATTCAGTACTTC. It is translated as CASRGTSGNNIQYF.

In DNA, the CDR3 is TGTGCCAGTAGTAGCGACAGGGGGCTATATGGCTACACCTTC. Protein: CASSSDRGLYGYTF. The chain has TRBV19 and TRBJ1-2, with 10 bases lining up with TRBD1. V trimming: 4 bases; J trimming: 5 bases; junction bases outside the gene matches: 4. This CDR3 contains 14 residues. Germline V gene data show CDR1 as LNHDA and CDR2 as SQIVND (reference sequence).